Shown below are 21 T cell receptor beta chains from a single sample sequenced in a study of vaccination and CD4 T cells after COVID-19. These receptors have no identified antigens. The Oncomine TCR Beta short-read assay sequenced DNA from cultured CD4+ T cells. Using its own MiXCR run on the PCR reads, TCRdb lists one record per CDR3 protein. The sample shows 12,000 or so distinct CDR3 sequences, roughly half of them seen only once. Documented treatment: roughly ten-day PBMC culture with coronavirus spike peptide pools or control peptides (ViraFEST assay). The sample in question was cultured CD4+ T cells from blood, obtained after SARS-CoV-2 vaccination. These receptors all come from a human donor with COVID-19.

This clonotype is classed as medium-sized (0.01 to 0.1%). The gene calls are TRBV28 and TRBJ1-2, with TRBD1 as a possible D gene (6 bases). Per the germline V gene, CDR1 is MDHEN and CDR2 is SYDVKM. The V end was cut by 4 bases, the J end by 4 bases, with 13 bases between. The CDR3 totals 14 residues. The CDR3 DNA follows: TGTGCCAGCAGTTCCGGGGGCCGGTTCTATGGCTACACCTTC. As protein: CASSSGGRFYGYTF.

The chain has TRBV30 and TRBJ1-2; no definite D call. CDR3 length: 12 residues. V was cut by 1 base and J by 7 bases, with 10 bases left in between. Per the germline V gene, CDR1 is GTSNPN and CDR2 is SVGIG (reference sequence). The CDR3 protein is CAWSGQPFGYTF. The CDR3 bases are TGTGCCTGGAGTGGGCAGCCATTTGGCTACACCTTC.

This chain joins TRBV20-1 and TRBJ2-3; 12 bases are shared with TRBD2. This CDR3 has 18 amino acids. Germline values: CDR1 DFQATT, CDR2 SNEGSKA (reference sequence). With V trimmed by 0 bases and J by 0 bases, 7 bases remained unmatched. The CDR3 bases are TGCAGTGCTAGAGATCAGGCTAGCGGGGGGGGTAGCACAGATACGCAGTATTTT. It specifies CSARDQASGGGSTDTQYF.

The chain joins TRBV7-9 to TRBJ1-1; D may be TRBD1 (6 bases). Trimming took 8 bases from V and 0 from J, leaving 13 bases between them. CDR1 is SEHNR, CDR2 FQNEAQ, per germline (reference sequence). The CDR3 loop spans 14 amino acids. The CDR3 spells CASQPGQMNTEAFF. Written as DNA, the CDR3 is TGTGCCAGCCAGCCGGGACAAATGAACACTGAAGCTTTCTTT.

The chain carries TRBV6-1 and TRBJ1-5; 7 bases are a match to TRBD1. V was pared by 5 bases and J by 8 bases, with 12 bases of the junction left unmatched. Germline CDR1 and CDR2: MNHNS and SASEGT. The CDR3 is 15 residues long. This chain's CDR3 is CASSPTNRGLKPQHF. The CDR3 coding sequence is TGTGCCAGCAGTCCCACTAATAGGGGGCTGAAGCCCCAGCATTTT.

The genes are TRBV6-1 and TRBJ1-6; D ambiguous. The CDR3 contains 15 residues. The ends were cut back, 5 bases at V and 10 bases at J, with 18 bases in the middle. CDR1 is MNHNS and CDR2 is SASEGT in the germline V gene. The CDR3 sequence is CASSREGVSWSPLHF. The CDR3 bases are TGTGCCAGCAGTCGGGAGGGAGTGTCTTGGTCACCCCTCCACTTT.

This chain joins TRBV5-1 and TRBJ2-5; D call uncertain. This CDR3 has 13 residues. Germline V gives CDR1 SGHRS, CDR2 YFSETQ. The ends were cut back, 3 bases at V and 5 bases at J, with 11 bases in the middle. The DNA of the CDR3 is TGCGCCAGCAGCTCTGCTATAGAGGAGACCCAGTACTTC. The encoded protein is CASSSAIEETQYF.

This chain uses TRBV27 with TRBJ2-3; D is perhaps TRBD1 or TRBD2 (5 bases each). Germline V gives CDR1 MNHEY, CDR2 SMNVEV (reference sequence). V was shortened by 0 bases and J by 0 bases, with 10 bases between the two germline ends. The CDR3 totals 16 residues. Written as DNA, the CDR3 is TGTGCCAGCAGTTTATCAGGGACCACTAGCACAGATACGCAGTATTTT. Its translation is CASSLSGTTSTDTQYF.

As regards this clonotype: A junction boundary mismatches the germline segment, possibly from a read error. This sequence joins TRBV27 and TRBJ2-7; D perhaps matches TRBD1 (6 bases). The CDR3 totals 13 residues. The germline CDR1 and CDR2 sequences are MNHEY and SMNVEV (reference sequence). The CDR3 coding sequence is TGTGCCAGCAGTCCAGAGCCGGGACACCCCATGGGTTTC. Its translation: CASSPEPGHPMGF.

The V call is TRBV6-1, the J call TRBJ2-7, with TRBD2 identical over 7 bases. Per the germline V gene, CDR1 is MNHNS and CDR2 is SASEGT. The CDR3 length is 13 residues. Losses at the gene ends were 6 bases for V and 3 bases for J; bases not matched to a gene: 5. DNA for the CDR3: TGTGCCAGCAGGGGACTACCGAACTACGAGCAGTACTTC. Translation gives CASRGLPNYEQYF.

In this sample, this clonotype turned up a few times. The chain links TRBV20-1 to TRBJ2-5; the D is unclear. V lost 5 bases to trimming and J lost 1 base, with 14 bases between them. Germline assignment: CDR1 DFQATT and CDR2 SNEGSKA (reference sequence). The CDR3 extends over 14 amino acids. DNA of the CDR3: TGCAGTGCTCCCCGTATGGGCGGCCAAGAGACCCAGTACTTC. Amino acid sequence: CSAPRMGGQETQYF.

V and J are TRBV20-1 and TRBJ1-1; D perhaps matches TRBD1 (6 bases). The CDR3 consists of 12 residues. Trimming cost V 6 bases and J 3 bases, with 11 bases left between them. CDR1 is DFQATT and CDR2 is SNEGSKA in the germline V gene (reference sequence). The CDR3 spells CSAKGVHTEAFF. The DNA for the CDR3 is TGCAGTGCCAAGGGGGTTCACACTGAAGCTTTCTTT.

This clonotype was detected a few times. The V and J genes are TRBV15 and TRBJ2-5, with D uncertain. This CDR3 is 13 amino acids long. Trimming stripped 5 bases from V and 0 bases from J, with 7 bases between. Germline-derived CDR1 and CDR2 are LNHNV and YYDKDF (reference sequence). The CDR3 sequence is CATSGVYQETQYF. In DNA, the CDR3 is TGTGCCACCAGCGGGGTTTACCAAGAGACCCAGTACTTC.

CDR3 region: CASSLVGMTGNSGYTF. CDR3 nucleotides: TGTGCCAGCAGCTTGGTGGGTATGACAGGGAACTCCGGCTACACCTTC. The V and J genes are TRBV7-9 and TRBJ1-2; 7 nucleotides match TRBD1. This CDR3 has 16 amino acids. Germline-derived CDR1 and CDR2 are SEHNR and FQNEAQ (reference sequence). V was pared by 3 bases and J by 8 bases, with 15 bases of the junction left unmatched.

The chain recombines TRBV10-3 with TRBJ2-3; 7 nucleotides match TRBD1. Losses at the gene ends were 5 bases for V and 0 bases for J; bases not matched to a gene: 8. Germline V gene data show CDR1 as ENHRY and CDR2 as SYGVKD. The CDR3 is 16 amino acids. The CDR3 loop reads CAISKPGTVSTDTQYF. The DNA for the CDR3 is TGTGCCATCAGTAAACCCGGGACAGTAAGCACAGATACGCAGTATTTT.

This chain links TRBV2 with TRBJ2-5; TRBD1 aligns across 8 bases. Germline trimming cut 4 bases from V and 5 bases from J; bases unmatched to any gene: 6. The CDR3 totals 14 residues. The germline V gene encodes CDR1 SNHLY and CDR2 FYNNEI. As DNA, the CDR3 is TGTGCCAGCAGTGTGGAGACAGGGGTGGAGACCCAGTACTTC. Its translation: CASSVETGVETQYF.

CDR3 nucleotide sequence: TGCAGTGCTAGAGGCGGGACTAGTGCGGATACGCAGTATTTT. It yields the protein CSARGGTSADTQYF. The chain links TRBV20-1 to TRBJ2-3; 8 bases are a match to TRBD2. The CDR3 spans 14 residues. Unmatched junction bases numbered 6, after V lost 1 base and J lost 6 bases. Germline V gene data show CDR1 as DFQATT and CDR2 as SNEGSKA (reference sequence).

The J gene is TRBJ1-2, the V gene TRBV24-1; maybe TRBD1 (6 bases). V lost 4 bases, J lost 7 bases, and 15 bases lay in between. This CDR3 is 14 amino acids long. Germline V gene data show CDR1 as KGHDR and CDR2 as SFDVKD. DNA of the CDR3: TGTGCCACCAGTGACCCCGGGACAAAGAGTGGCTACACCTTC. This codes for CATSDPGTKSGYTF.

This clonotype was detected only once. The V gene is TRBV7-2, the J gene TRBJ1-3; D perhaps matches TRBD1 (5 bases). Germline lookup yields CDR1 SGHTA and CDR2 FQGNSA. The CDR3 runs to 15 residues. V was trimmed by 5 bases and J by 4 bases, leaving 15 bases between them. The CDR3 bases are TGTGCCAGCAGCCCTCACGGCGGGACCGGAAACACCATATATTTT. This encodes CASSPHGGTGNTIYF.

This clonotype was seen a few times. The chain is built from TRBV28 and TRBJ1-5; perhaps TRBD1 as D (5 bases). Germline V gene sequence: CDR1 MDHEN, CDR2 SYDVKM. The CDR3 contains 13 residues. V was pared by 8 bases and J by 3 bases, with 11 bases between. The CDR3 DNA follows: TGTGCCAGCCACGGGACTCTCAATCAGCCCCAGCATTTT. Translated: CASHGTLNQPQHF.

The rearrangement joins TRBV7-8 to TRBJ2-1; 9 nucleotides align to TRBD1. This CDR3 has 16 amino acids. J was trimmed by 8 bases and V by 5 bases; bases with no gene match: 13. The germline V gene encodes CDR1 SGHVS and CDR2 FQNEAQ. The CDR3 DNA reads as TGTGCCAGCAGCCCAATCCAGACAGGGGGGCGCCATGAGCAGTTCTTC. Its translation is CASSPIQTGGRHEQFF.